The present TCR beta chain was sequenced within a study of cytomegalovirus exposure and HLA in healthy donors. Study at large: Across 350 to 500 genotyped donors, about 81% landed in the Caucasian-associated ancestry cluster. Study conclusions and caveats: The analysis excluded some indistinguishable V segments, including TRBV6-2 and TRBV6-3. The study carried out a later analysis of TCR beta sequences. It associated under 20,000 of them with specific HLA alleles at a false discovery rate of 0.05.

Germline V CDR1 and CDR2: MNHEY, SVGAGI. The trim removed 7 bases at V and 4 bases at J, leaving 7 bases unmatched. CDR3 length: 15 amino acids. Details on this clone: Its cognate antigen is unknown.

Primers: 60 Vbeta forward and 13 Jbeta reverse. The assay was immunoSEQ multiplex PCR, and TCRdb's table has in-frame clones only and misses some. This sample carries under 200,000 clones, 70% to 80% of them seen once, and the ten largest clones take approximately 8.7%. The receptor was derived from a man in his late teens or twenties in good health and CMV-seropositive. The rearrangement links TRBV6-5 to TRBJ1-2, with 12 bases lining up with TRBD1. The sample consisted of PBMCs. In DNA form, the CDR3 reads TGTGCCAGCACTCCGGGGACAGGGGGCCTCTATGGCTACACCTTC. This codes for CASTPGTGGLYGYTF.